A single T cell receptor beta chain is shown here with its context. Its target is not known. The data belong to a study of CD8+ T cells in alopecia areata. Study-level points and caveats: Within the top 100, expanded CD8+ clones significantly decreased with tofacitinib, as did scalp clonality.

Treatment specified: oral pan-JAK inhibitor, 5-10 mg twice daily. Isolated RNA was reverse transcribed into cDNA used as the sequencing template. Produced via immunoSEQ multiplex PCR; TCRdb's table is partial and in-frame only. The sample holds about 94,000 clones, approximately 70% seen once. Germline CDR1 and CDR2: GTSNPN and SVGIG (reference sequence). This CDR3 is 12 amino acids long. V lost 3 bases to trimming and J lost 1 base, with 6 bases between them. The V call is TRBV30, the J call TRBJ1-1, with D uncertain. Sequenced here: CD8+ T cells sorted from blood, sampled at approximately week 45, from a patient treated with tofacitinib. This receptor was identified in a human donor with alopecia areata. The CDR3 is CAWRKGNTEAFF. Here the CDR3 DNA reads TGTGCCTGGAGAAAAGGGAACACTGAAGCTTTCTTT. Variable domain in full (rest from reference TRBV30 and TRBJ1-1): SQTIHQWPATLVQPVGSPLSLECTVEGTSNPNLYWYRQAAGRGLQLLFYSVGIGQISSEVPQNLSASRPQDRQFILSSKKLLLSDSGFYLCAWRKGNTEAFFGQGTRLTVV.